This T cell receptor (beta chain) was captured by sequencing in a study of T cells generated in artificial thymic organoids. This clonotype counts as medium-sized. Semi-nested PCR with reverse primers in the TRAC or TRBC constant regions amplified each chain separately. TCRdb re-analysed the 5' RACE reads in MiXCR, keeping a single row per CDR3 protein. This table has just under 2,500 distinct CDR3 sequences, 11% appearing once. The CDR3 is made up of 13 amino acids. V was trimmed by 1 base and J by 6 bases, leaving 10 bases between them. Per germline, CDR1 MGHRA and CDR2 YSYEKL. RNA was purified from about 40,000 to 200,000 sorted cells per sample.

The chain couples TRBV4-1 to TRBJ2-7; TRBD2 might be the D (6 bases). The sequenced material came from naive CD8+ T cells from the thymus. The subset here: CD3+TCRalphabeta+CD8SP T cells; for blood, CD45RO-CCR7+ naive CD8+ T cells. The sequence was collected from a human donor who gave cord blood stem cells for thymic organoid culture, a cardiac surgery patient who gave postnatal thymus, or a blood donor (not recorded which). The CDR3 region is CASSQGRGVEQYF. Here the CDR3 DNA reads TGCGCCAGCAGCCAAGGCCGCGGGGTCGAGCAGTACTTC.